This T cell receptor beta chain is drawn from a study of CD8 T cells in Susac syndrome. Reverse transcription of roughly 0.45 to 1 ug RNA was carried out with random hexamers. The amplification used immunoSEQ multiplex PCR on TCR beta CDR3; it spanned 54 Vbeta and 13 Jbeta. TCRdb redid the calling of the immunoSEQ multiplex PCR reads with MiXCR, one entry per CDR3 protein. The sample records 110,000 or so distinct CDR3 sequences, around 92% being singletons. Trimming left V 4 bases short and J 3 bases short, with 9 bases between. CDR1 and CDR2 from the germline V gene are SQVTM and ANQGSEA. The CDR3 consists of 12 residues.

The sample taken for sequencing was CD4+ T cells from PBMCs. The chain is built from TRBV29-1 and TRBJ2-5; no firm D call. The source is a human donor with multiple sclerosis. The CDR3 DNA is TGCAGCGTTGGAGCCGTAGAAGAGACCCAGTACTTC. Amino acid sequence: CSVGAVEETQYF.